This T cell receptor beta chain was captured in a study of blood T cell repertoires in COVID-19. The method was immunoSEQ multiplex PCR; TCRdb's version includes in-frame clones alone and lacks a portion of them. Among some 150,000 clones listed, approximately 92% were seen once. Sequencing was performed on peripheral blood. This sequence was found in a woman aged 40-49 years with acute or convalescent COVID-19.

This CDR3 is CASRELYQGYEQYF. The CDR3 nucleotides are TGCGCCAGCAGAGAACTCTATCAGGGCTACGAGCAGTACTTC. The chain uses TRBV5-1 and TRBJ2-7; maybe TRBD1 (5 bases). The CDR3 runs to 14 residues. The germline gives CDR1 SGHRS, CDR2 YFSETQ. V was trimmed by 5 bases and J by 3 bases, leaving 15 bases between them.